This T cell receptor (beta chain) derives from a study of cytomegalovirus exposure and HLA in healthy donors. Study-level results: The likely origin of a cluster of highly shared sequence variants was a sequencing artifact. Analyses of presence/absence relied on an assumption of roughly uniform sequencing depth across donors. In a later analysis, productive TCRs from donors in an Asian-associated ancestry cluster reportedly carried fewer N-insertions than the cohort mean.

PCR primers comprised 60 Vbeta and 13 Jbeta primers. TCRdb's table, derived via immunoSEQ multiplex PCR, lists solely in-frame clones and lacks some. Of about 110,000 clones in the sample, roughly 80% were seen once. For this clone: Its antigen is currently unknown.

The CDR3 loop spans 16 amino acids. J gave up 8 bases and V 3 bases, and 13 bases lay outside the gene matches. CDR1 is SGHNT and CDR2 is YYREEE in the germline V gene (reference sequence). The rearrangement joins TRBV5-4 to TRBJ1-2; 10 bases map to TRBD1. This TCR derives from a female donor in good health and CMV-seropositive. The sample comprised PBMCs. The CDR3 DNA is TGTGCCAGCAGCTGGGCAACCGGGACAGGGGCTTCGGGCTACACCTTC. It specifies CASSWATGTGASGYTF.